This passage covers 14 T cell receptor beta chains from one sample sequenced in a study of T-cell memory formation after mild COVID-19 (dated by TCRdb to about 2021). The library was produced with 5' RACE. Sequencer: Illumina NovaSeq 6000. TCRdb reanalyzed the raw reads on its own, using fastp at Q25 for trimming and MiXCR for clone calling, and kept in-frame beta chains. Each record represents a unique CDR3 protein, reported with the most common genes and DNA among its rows. This sample comprises roughly 130,000 distinct CDR3 sequences, over 15% of them detected only once. The top ten clones comprise roughly 5.2% of the sample. Material for sequencing was PBMCs or a T cell subset sorted from them (not recorded which). Receptors were obtained from a man aged 18 to 30 who had mild COVID-19 (a few samples of this study predate the infection). The sample titles of this study are shuffled in the database, so cell type and time point are left out; the donor was told from shared clones.

This clonotype has only a few counts. The rearrangement joins TRBV5-1 to TRBJ2-1; TRBD2 matches at 7 bases. The J segment lost 4 bases and the V segment lost 4 bases, leaving 11 bases of the junction unmatched. This CDR3 is built from 16 residues. The germline V gene encodes CDR1 SGHRS and CDR2 YFSETQ. The CDR3 DNA sequence: TGCGCCAGCAGCCCAAGGCGGCTAGCGGAGTACAATGAGCAGTTCTTC. The encoded protein is CASSPRRLAEYNEQFF.

The genes are TRBV5-1 and TRBJ2-3; D is undetermined. Trimming took 0 bases from V and 2 from J, leaving 10 bases between them. The CDR3 has 15 residues. The germline CDR1 and CDR2 sequences are SGHRS and YFSETQ. CDR3 sequence reads: CASSLGSGYTDTQYF. DNA of the CDR3: TGCGCCAGCAGCTTGGGGTCAGGATACACAGATACGCAGTATTTT.

This clonotype was found once. The rearrangement uses TRBV4-1 and TRBJ2-5; possibly TRBD2 for D (6 bases). Germline-derived CDR1 and CDR2 are MGHRA and YSYEKL. V lost 1 base and J lost 0, with 12 bases in between. This CDR3 contains 16 residues. CDR3 amino acids: CASSQANGGYQETQYF. The CDR3 DNA reads TGCGCCAGCAGCCAAGCCAATGGGGGGTACCAAGAGACCCAGTACTTC.

The rearrangement joins TRBV5-1 to TRBJ2-2, with D uncertain. The CDR3 sequence is 15 residues long. V was trimmed by 2 bases and J by 1 base, leaving 9 bases between them. Germline V gene lookup returns CDR1 SGHRS and CDR2 YFSETQ. CDR3 nucleotide sequence: TGCGCCAGCAGCTTAATGCGGCAGAACACCGGGGAGCTGTTTTTT. It encodes CASSLMRQNTGELFF.

V and J are TRBV24-1 and TRBJ2-1, with D maybe TRBD1 (5 bases). Germline V lookup: CDR1 KGHDR, CDR2 SFDVKD. There are 13 residues in the CDR3. V lost 6 bases and J lost 6, with 11 bases in between. The chain's CDR3 is CATSQGFVNEQFF. The CDR3 nucleotides read TGTGCCACCAGTCAGGGCTTTGTCAATGAGCAGTTCTTC.

This clonotype was detected a few times. This sequence joins TRBV5-1 and TRBJ2-3; 12 bases are shared with TRBD2. V lost 7 bases to trimming and J lost 6 bases; unmatched junction nucleotides: 3. CDR1 is SGHRS, CDR2 YFSETQ, per germline. The CDR3 totals 13 residues. Here the CDR3 reads CASAGLAGDTQYF. The CDR3 bases are TGCGCCAGCGCAGGACTAGCGGGGGATACGCAGTATTTT.

The V and J genes are TRBV10-3 and TRBJ2-3; a possible D gene is TRBD1 (5 bases). Per germline, CDR1 ENHRY and CDR2 SYGVKD. Trimming took off 5 bases at V and 0 bases at J, with 15 bases between the two ends. The CDR3 length is 16 residues. The CDR3 here is CAISPLRATSTDTQYF. CDR3 coding DNA: TGTGCCATCAGTCCACTCAGGGCCACTAGCACAGATACGCAGTATTTT.

This clonotype was observed a few times. V and J are TRBV7-3 and TRBJ2-3, with 12 positions matching TRBD2. This CDR3 comprises 16 residues. V lost 5 bases to trimming and J lost 5 bases; unmatched junction nucleotides: 8. Germline lookup yields CDR1 SGHTA and CDR2 FQGTGA. In DNA form, the CDR3 reads TGTGCCAGCAGCCAAGCTAGCGGGGGGGCCATAGATACGCAGTATTTT. It encodes CASSQASGGAIDTQYF.

This clonotype was detected only a few times. The chain employs TRBV6-5 and TRBJ1-1, with D possibly being TRBD1 (5 bases). Per germline, CDR1 MNHEY and CDR2 SVGAGI. The CDR3 runs to 15 residues. V lost 5 bases and J lost 1, with 14 bases in between. The CDR3 region has the DNA TGTGCCAGCAGTCGACAACCGAGGGGGAACACTGAAGCTTTCTTT. Translation gives CASSRQPRGNTEAFF.

This clonotype has a count of ten or more. The J gene is TRBJ2-7, the V gene TRBV12-3 or TRBV12-4; perhaps TRBD1 as D (5 bases). The V end lost 6 bases, the J end lost 8 bases, and 17 bases lay between the germline ends. CDR3 size: 13 residues. In nucleotides, the CDR3 is TGTGCCAGCAGCGGAGAAAGAGCAGGGAAGCAGTACTTC. Translated, it gives CASSGERAGKQYF.

The chain carries TRBV19 and TRBJ1-6; D not resolved. Germline loops: CDR1 LNHDA, CDR2 SQIVND (reference sequence). The CDR3 sequence is 15 residues long. The germline V and J ends were trimmed by 5 bases and 9 bases, with 17 bases remaining between them. DNA for the CDR3: TGTGCCAGTAGTCAAGTCTTGGGAGTGGGTTCACCCCTCCACTTT. Protein sequence: CASSQVLGVGSPLHF.

V gene TRBV7-2 combines with J gene TRBJ2-4; 9 nucleotides line up with TRBD2. The CDR3 is made up of 15 amino acids. Looked up from germline, CDR1 is SGHTA and CDR2 is FQGNSA. Trimming cost V 1 base and J 6 bases; bases outside gene matches: 4. CDR3 amino acids: CASSLVRGGANIQYF. The CDR3 coding sequence is TGTGCCAGCAGCTTAGTGCGCGGGGGGGCAAACATTCAGTACTTC.

A few counts support this clonotype. V usage is TRBV7-2 and J usage is TRBJ2-3, with 8 bases that match TRBD2. Germline lookup yields CDR1 SGHTA and CDR2 FQGNSA. The CDR3 covers 14 residues. The trim removed 2 bases at V and 5 bases at J, leaving 3 bases unmatched. The CDR3 DNA reads as TGTGCCAGCAGCTTAACCGCGGGGGGAGATACGCAGTATTTT. Its protein is CASSLTAGGDTQYF. Looking up the rest from reference TRBV7-2 and TRBJ2-3 gives the full variable domain: GAGVSQSPSNKVTEKGKDVELRCDPISGHTALYWYRQSLGQGLEFLIYFQGNSAPDKSGLPSDRFSAERTGGSVSTLTIQRTQQEDSAVYLCASSLTAGGDTQYFGPGTRLTVL.

This clonotype was recorded a few times. One end of the junction fails to match germline, which may point to a read error. The gene calls are TRBV5-1 and TRBJ2-3; D perhaps matches TRBD1 (6 bases). The CDR3 runs 15 residues. Germline V gene lookup returns CDR1 SGHRS and CDR2 YFSETQ. CDR3 sequence (DNA): TGCGCCAGCAGCGGATCAGGGGCGGGCACAGATACGCATTATTTT. This translates into CASSGSGAGTDTHYF. Variable domain in full (rest from reference TRBV5-1 and TRBJ2-3): KAGVTQTPRYLIKTRGQQVTLSCSPISGHRSVSWYQQTPGQGLQFLFEYFSETQRNKGNFPGRFSGRQFSNSRSEMNVSTLELGDSALYLCASSGSGAGTDTHYFGPGTRLTVL.